This T cell receptor beta chain was identified during a study of blood T cell repertoires in COVID-19. Measured with immunoSEQ multiplex PCR; TCRdb has only the in-frame clones, and not every one. The table shows fewer than 450,000 clones, with roughly 86% occurring only once. The germline CDR1 and CDR2 sequences are SQVTM and ANQGSEA. CDR3 length equals 14 residues. Trimming took 5 bases from V and 1 from J; bases not matched to a gene: 4. Sequenced sample: PBMCs or T cells enriched from blood (not recorded which). V and J are TRBV29-1 and TRBJ1-5; 8 bases are a match to TRBD1. This sequence was found in a woman between 40 and 50 years old with acute COVID-19. For the CDR3, the DNA is TGCAGCGTTTTACAGGGGGACAGCAATCAGCCCCAGCATTTT. It is translated as CSVLQGDSNQPQHF.